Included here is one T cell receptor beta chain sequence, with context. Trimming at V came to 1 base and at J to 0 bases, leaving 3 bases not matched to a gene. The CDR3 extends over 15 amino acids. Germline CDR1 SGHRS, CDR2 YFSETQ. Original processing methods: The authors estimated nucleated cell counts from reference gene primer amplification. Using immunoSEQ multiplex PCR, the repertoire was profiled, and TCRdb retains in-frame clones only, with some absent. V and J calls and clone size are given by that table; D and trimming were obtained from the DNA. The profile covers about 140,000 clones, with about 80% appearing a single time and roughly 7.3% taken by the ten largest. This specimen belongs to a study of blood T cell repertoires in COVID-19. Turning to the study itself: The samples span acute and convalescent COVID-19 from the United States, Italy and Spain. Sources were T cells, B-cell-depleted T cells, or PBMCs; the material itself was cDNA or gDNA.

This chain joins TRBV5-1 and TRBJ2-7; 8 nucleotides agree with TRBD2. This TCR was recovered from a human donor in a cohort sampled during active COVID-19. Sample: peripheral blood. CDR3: CASSLLTSGSYEQYF. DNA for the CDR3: TGCGCCAGCAGCTTGCTTACTAGCGGCTCCTACGAGCAGTACTTC.